This T cell receptor beta chain stems from a study of shared clonotypes between healthy human individuals. An even split of each subset's genomic DNA across several immunoSEQ plates was performed. Under the authors' procedure: In the immunoSEQ data, sequences were junction-only and lacked quality scores, so filtering differed. TCRdb's copy holds only in-frame clones and misses some; the assay was immunoSEQ multiplex PCR. That table is the source of V, J and clone size, and D and trimming were worked out from the DNA. Among about half a million clones listed, roughly 80% were seen once. CDR1 and CDR2 (germline): SGHRS, YFSETQ. This CDR3 region has 13 residues. V was pared by 5 bases and J by 0 bases, with 2 bases of the junction left unmatched.

The receptor comes from a middle-aged woman in good health. Some clones in this sample may be carry-over from other donors' samples. The sequenced sample consisted of PBMCs. The chain joins TRBV5-1 to TRBJ2-7; 7 bases fit TRBD2. This chain's CDR3 is CASRAGFSYEQYF. Here the CDR3 DNA reads TGCGCCAGCAGAGCGGGGTTCTCCTACGAGCAGTACTTC.